These T cell receptor beta chains were read from a single sample in a study of early T cells in non-severe SARS-CoV-2 infection. TCRdb redid the calling of the 5' RACE reads with MiXCR, one entry per CDR3 protein. The sample lists 80,000 to 95,000 distinct CDR3 sequences, 11% to 15% seen once, with 10% to 11% in the top ten. Sequencing was carried out using whole blood. These TCRs come from an adult who was a healthcare worker with PCR-confirmed SARS-CoV-2 infection or an uninfected control (not recorded which). CDR3s include the opening cysteine and the closing phenylalanine or tryptophan. Fields, in order: clone size, V gene, D gene, J gene, CDR3 DNA, CDR3 protein. D genes are given only for firm matches. Only part of the rows carry a size: once, few, many, or a class if the clone is expanded.

size: once; V: TRBV11-2; D: TRBD2; J: TRBJ2-3; DNA: TGTGCCAGCAGCTCTGCGGGGGGGCAGGGGACAGATACGCAGTATTTT; CDR3: CASSSAGGQGTDTQYF
size: few; V: TRBV9; D: -; J: TRBJ1-4; DNA: TGTGCCAGCAGCGTAGGCCCGGGTTCAACTAATGAAAAACTGTTTTTT; CDR3: CASSVGPGSTNEKLFF
size: many; V: TRBV28; D: TRBD1; J: TRBJ2-7; DNA: TGTGCCAGCAGTTTCCCCTCGGGACAGTTTAGCTCCTACGAGCAGTACTTC; CDR3: CASSFPSGQFSSYEQYF
size: -; V: TRBV19; D: -; J: TRBJ2-3; DNA: TGTGCCAGTAGTGTCTTCACAGATACGCAGTATTTT; CDR3: CASSVFTDTQYF
size: -; V: TRBV6-5; D: -; J: TRBJ2-2; DNA: TGTGCCAGCGTGGGGGAGGGGGGAGCCGGGGAGCTGTTTTTT; CDR3: CASVGEGGAGELFF
size: few; V: TRBV18; D: -; J: TRBJ1-4; DNA: TGTGCCAGCTCACCCCCGACGGATCATAATGAAAAACTGTTTTTT; CDR3: CASSPPTDHNEKLFF
size: -; V: TRBV5-1; D: TRBD1; J: TRBJ1-1; DNA: TGCGCCAGCAGCTATCGACAGGGGGCTTTCACTGAAGCTTTCTTT; CDR3: CASSYRQGAFTEAFF
size: -; V: TRBV5-1; D: TRBD1; J: TRBJ2-3; DNA: TGCGCCAGCAGCGGGTCCACAGGGGATGGTGATACGCAGTATTTT; CDR3: CASSGSTGDGDTQYF
size: -; V: TRBV5-1; D: TRBD1; J: TRBJ2-1; DNA: TGCGCCAGCAGCTTCGACAGGGGAAACAATGAGCAGTTCTTC; CDR3: CASSFDRGNNEQFF
size: few; V: TRBV7-2; D: -; J: TRBJ2-3; DNA: TGTGCCAGCAGCTTAGTGGGGTCCAGCACAGATACGCAGTATTTT; CDR3: CASSLVGSSTDTQYF
size: few; V: TRBV29-1; D: -; J: TRBJ2-7; DNA: TGCAGCGCGGCGGGGTACGGCGAGCAGTACTTC; CDR3: CSAAGYGEQYF
size: -; V: TRBV19; D: TRBD2; J: TRBJ2-5; DNA: TGTGCCAGTAGTATCGGTGGGACTAGGAAAGAGACCCAGTACTTC; CDR3: CASSIGGTRKETQYF
size: few; V: TRBV14; D: -; J: TRBJ2-2; DNA: TGTGCCAGCAGCCAAGATGGAGGGTACGGGGAGCTGTTTTTT; CDR3: CASSQDGGYGELFF
size: once; V: TRBV28; D: -; J: TRBJ2-3; DNA: TGTGCCAGCAGTCCCCCCGTCGATACGCAGTATTTT; CDR3: CASSPPVDTQYF
size: few; V: TRBV6-5; D: -; J: TRBJ2-7; DNA: TGTGCCAGCAGTTACTCGGTAGTTATGTCAGGGCGCTCCTACGAGCAGTACTTC; CDR3: CASSYSVVMSGRSYEQYF
size: -; V: TRBV5-1; D: -; J: TRBJ1-2; DNA: TGCGCCAGCAGCCCGGCAGGGGAGGGGTATGGCTACACCTTC; CDR3: CASSPAGEGYGYTF
size: -; V: TRBV2; D: TRBD2; J: TRBJ2-1; DNA: TGTGCCAGCAGCCCGACTAGCGGGGGGTTATACAATGAGCAGTTCTTC; CDR3: CASSPTSGGLYNEQFF
size: -; V: TRBV7-3; D: -; J: TRBJ1-6; DNA: TGTGCCAGCAGCTCAAGTCATAATTCACCCCTCCACTTT; CDR3: CASSSSHNSPLHF
size: few; V: TRBV5-1; D: -; J: TRBJ1-1; DNA: TGCGCCAGCAGCTTGATGAGAGGGGGTCAAAATGAAGCTTTCTTT; CDR3: CASSLMRGGQNEAFF
size: -; V: TRBV20-1; D: -; J: TRBJ1-2; DNA: TGCAGTGCCCGCGCCGGGACGGCGGCTGGCTATGGCTACACCTTC; CDR3: CSARAGTAAGYGYTF
size: few; V: TRBV12-3/TRBV12-4; D: -; J: TRBJ1-1; DNA: TGTGCCAGCAGCGCGACGAACACTGAAGCTTTCTTT; CDR3: CASSATNTEAFF
size: few; V: TRBV29-1; D: TRBD1; J: TRBJ2-7; DNA: TGCAGCACCACGACAGGGGGCTCCTACGAGCAGTACTTC; CDR3: CSTTTGGSYEQYF
size: -; V: TRBV28; D: TRBD2; J: TRBJ2-3; DNA: TGTGCCAGCAGTTTAGCGGGGGTCCCGGGAGATACGCAGTATTTT; CDR3: CASSLAGVPGDTQYF
size: few; V: TRBV7-2; D: -; J: TRBJ2-2; DNA: TGTGCCAGCAGCCCCAGGCGATCTACCGGGGAGCTGTTTTTT; CDR3: CASSPRRSTGELFF
size: -; V: TRBV5-1; D: TRBD2; J: TRBJ2-3; DNA: TGCGCCAGCAGCGTTAGCGGGGGGCCCGTGATACAGTATTTT; CDR3: CASSVSGGPVIQYF
size: few; V: TRBV2; D: -; J: TRBJ1-5; DNA: TGTGCCAGCAGTGAACGTGTGGATCAGCCCCAGCATTTT; CDR3: CASSERVDQPQHF
size: many; V: TRBV7-9; D: -; J: TRBJ1-1; DNA: TGTGCCAGCAGCAATCTAATCGAAGCTTTCTTT; CDR3: CASSNLIEAFF
size: few; V: TRBV28; D: -; J: TRBJ1-1; DNA: TGTGCCAGCGGCTTACAGGTTGAAGCTTTCTTT; CDR3: CASGLQVEAFF
size: few; V: TRBV10-3; D: TRBD1; J: TRBJ2-7; DNA: TGTGCCATCAGTGATGCGGACAGGGTATCCTACGAGCAGTACTTC; CDR3: CAISDADRVSYEQYF
size: few; V: TRBV7-9; D: TRBD1; J: TRBJ1-1; DNA: TGTGCCAGCAGCTCGGACAGGGCTATGAACACTGAAGCTTTCTTT; CDR3: CASSSDRAMNTEAFF
size: -; V: TRBV7-2; D: -; J: TRBJ2-1; DNA: TGTGCCAGCAGCTGGTCTAGCGTCGCCTACAATGAGCAGTTCTTC; CDR3: CASSWSSVAYNEQFF
size: many; V: TRBV29-1; D: -; J: TRBJ2-2; DNA: TGCAGCGCCCGTAGAAATTCGAACACCGGGGAGCTGTTTTTT; CDR3: CSARRNSNTGELFF
size: -; V: TRBV28; D: -; J: TRBJ2-5; DNA: TGTGCCAGCAGTACCCGACGGGACGGAGAAGAGACCCAGTACTTC; CDR3: CASSTRRDGEETQYF
size: few; V: TRBV11-3; D: -; J: TRBJ2-2; DNA: TGTGCCAGCAGCTTTAAAGGGGTGAACACCGGGGAGCTGTTTTTT; CDR3: CASSFKGVNTGELFF
size: -; V: TRBV5-1; D: -; J: TRBJ2-5; DNA: TGCGCCAGCAGCCCTGGCAGCGGGGAGACCCAGTACTTC; CDR3: CASSPGSGETQYF
size: few; V: TRBV6-2/TRBV6-3; D: -; J: TRBJ2-1; DNA: TGTGCCAGCCGTCGGAGCTCCTACAATGAGCAGTTCTTC; CDR3: CASRRSSYNEQFF
size: -; V: TRBV2; D: TRBD2; J: TRBJ2-7; DNA: TGTGCCAGCAGTAATAGCGGGGGCCAAGGGTACGAGCAGTACTTC; CDR3: CASSNSGGQGYEQYF
size: few; V: TRBV6-5; D: TRBD1; J: TRBJ1-1; DNA: TGTGCCAGCAGGCCCTCGACAGGGAGGAACACTGAAGCTTTCTTT; CDR3: CASRPSTGRNTEAFF
size: few; V: TRBV9; D: -; J: TRBJ1-1; DNA: TGTGCCAGCAGCGTGGGCAGCAGTGCGAACACTGAAGCTTTCTTT; CDR3: CASSVGSSANTEAFF
size: many; V: TRBV4-2; D: -; J: TRBJ1-6; DNA: TGTGCCAGCAGCCAAGATCGGGGACTGGATAATTCACCCCTCCACTTT; CDR3: CASSQDRGLDNSPLHF
size: medium-sized; V: TRBV12-3/TRBV12-4; D: TRBD1; J: TRBJ2-2; DNA: TGTGCCAGCAGCATAATCACCGGGACAGGGAACACCGGGGAGCTGTTTTTT; CDR3: CASSIITGTGNTGELFF
size: -; V: TRBV7-6; D: -; J: TRBJ1-3; DNA: TGTGCCAGCAGCTTCGACAGTAACTCTGGAAACACCATATATTTT; CDR3: CASSFDSNSGNTIYF
size: -; V: TRBV6-2/TRBV6-3; D: -; J: TRBJ2-1; DNA: TGTGCCAGCAAAGTAGGGGTGAATGAGCAGTTCTTC; CDR3: CASKVGVNEQFF